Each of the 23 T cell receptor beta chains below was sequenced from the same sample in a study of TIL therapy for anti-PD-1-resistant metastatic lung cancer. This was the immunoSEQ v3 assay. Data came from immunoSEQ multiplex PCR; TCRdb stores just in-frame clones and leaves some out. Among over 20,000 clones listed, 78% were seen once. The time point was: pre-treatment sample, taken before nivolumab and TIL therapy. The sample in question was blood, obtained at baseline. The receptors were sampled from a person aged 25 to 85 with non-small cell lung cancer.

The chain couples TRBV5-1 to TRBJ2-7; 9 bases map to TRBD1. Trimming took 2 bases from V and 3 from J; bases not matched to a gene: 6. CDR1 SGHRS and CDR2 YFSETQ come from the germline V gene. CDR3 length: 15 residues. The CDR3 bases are TGCGCCAGCAGCTTAGGGACAGGGTCGTTCTACGAGCAGTACTTC. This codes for CASSLGTGSFYEQYF.

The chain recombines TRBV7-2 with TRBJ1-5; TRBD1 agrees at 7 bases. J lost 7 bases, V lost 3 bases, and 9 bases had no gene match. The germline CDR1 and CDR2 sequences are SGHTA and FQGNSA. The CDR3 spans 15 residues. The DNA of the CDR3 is TGTGCCAGCAGCTTGGAGACAGGGCAGGGACAGCCCCAGCATTTT. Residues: CASSLETGQGQPQHF.

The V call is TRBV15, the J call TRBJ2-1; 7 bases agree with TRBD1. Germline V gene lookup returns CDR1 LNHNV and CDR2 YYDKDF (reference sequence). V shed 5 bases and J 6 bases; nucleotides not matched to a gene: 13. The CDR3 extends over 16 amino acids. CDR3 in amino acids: CATSDHEQGQTNEQFF. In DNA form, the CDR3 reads TGTGCCACCAGCGACCACGAACAGGGACAGACCAATGAGCAGTTCTTC.

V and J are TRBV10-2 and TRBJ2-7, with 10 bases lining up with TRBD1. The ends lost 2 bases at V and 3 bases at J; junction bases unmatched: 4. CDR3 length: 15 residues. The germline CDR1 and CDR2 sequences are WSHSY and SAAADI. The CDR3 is CASSERTGGGYEQYF. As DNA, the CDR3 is TGCGCCAGCAGTGAGAGGACAGGGGGTGGCTACGAGCAGTACTTC.

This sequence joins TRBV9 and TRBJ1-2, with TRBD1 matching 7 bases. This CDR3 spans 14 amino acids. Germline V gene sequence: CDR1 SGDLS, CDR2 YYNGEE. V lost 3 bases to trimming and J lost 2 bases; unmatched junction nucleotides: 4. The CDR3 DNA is TGTGCCAGCAGCGCAGGGGGGCGGAACTATGGCTACACCTTC. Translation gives CASSAGGRNYGYTF. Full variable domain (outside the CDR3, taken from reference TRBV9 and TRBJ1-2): DSGVTQTPKHLITATGQRVTLRCSPRSGDLSVYWYQQSLDQGLQFLIQYYNGEERAKGNILERFSAQQFPDLHSELNLSSLELGDSALYFCASSAGGRNYGYTFGSGTRLTVV.

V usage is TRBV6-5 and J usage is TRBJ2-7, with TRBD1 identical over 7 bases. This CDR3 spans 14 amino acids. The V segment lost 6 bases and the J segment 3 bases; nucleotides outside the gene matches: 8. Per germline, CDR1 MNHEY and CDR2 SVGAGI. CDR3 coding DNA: TGTGCCAGCAGCCAGGACAGGAGAGGCTACGAGCAGTACTTC. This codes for CASSQDRRGYEQYF.

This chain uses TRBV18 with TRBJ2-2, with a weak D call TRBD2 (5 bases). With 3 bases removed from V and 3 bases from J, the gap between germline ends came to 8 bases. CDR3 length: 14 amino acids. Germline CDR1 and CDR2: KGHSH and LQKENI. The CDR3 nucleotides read TGTGCCAGCTCACCTTTGCGGGACACCGGGGAGCTGTTTTTT. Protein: CASSPLRDTGELFF.

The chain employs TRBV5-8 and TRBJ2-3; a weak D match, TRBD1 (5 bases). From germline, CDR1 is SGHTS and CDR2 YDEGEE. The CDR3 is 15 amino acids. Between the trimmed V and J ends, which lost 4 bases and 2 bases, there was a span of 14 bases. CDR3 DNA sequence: TGTGCCAGCAGCCCTTTGTCCAGGGACACAGATACGCAGTATTTT. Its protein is CASSPLSRDTDTQYF.

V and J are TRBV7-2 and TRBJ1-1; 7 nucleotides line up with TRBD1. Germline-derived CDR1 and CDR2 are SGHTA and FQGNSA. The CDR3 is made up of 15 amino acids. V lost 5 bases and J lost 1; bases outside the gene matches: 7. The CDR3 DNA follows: TGTGCCAGCAGCGGGCGAGGGGGCAGGAACACTGAAGCTTTCTTT. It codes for CASSGRGGRNTEAFF.

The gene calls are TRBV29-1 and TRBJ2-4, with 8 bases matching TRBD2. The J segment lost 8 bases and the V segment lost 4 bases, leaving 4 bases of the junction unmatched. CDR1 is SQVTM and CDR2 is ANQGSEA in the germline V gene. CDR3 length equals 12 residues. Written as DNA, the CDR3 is TGCAGCGTTGGATCCGGGAGGGACATTCAGTACTTC. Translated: CSVGSGRDIQYF. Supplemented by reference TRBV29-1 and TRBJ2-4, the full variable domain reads SAVISQKPSRDICQRGTSLTIQCQVDSQVTMMFWYRQQPGQSLTLIATANQGSEATYESGFVIDKFPISRPNLTFSTLTVSNMSPEDSSIYLCSVGSGRDIQYFGAGTRLSVL.

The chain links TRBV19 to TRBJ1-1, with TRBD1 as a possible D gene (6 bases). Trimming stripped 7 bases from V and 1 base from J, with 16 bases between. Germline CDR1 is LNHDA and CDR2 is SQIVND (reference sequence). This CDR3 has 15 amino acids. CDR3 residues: CASTVDRTQNTEAFF. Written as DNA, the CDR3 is TGTGCCAGTACCGTGGACAGAACTCAGAACACTGAAGCTTTCTTT.

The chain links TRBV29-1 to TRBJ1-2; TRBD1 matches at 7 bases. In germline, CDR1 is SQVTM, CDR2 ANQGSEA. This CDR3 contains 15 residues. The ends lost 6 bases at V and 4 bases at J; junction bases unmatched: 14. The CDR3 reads CSVLQVTGIFYGYTF. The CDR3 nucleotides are TGCAGCGTCCTACAGGTGACAGGGATCTTCTATGGCTACACCTTC.

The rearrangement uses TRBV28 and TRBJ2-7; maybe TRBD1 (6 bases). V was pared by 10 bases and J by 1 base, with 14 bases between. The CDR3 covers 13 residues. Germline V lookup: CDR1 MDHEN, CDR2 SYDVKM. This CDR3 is CATRTGLSYEQYF. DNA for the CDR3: TGTGCCACCCGTACAGGGTTGTCCTACGAGCAGTACTTC.

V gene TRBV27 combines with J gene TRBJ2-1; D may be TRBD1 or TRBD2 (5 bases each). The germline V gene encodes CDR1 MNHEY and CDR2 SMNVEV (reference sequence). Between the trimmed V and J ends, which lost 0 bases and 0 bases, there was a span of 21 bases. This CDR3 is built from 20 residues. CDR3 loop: CASSLSGRGGRQSSYNEQFF. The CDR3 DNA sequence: TGTGCCAGCAGTTTATCGGGGCGCGGAGGACGACAGAGCTCCTACAATGAGCAGTTCTTC.

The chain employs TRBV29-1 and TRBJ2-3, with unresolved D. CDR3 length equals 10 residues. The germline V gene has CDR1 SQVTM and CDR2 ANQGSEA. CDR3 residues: CSVRVHTQYF. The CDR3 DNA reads TGCAGTGTCCGGGTGCATACGCAGTATTTT.

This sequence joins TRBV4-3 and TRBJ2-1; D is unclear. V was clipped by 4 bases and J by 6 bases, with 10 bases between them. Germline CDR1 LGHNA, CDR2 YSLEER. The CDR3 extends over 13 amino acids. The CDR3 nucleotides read TGCGCCAGCAGCCTGCAACGAGGCAATGAGCAGTTCTTC. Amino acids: CASSLQRGNEQFF.

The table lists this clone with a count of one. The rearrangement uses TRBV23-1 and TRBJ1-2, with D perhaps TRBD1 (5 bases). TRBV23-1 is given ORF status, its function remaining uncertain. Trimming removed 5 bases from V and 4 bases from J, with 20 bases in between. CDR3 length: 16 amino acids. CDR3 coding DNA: TGCGCCAGCAGTGAAAAACCGGGAGGACAAGTCTATGGCTACACCTTC. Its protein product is CASSEKPGGQVYGYTF.

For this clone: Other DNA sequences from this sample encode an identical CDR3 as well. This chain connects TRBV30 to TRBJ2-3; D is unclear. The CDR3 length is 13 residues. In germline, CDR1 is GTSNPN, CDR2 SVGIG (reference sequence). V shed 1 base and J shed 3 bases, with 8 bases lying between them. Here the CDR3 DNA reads TGTGCCTGGAGTGGGGGTGGGACAGATACGCAGTATTTT. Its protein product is CAWSGGGTDTQYF.

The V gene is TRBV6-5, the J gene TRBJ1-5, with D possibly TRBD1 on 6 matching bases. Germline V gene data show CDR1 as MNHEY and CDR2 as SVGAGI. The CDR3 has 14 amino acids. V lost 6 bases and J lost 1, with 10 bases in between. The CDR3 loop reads CASRRDNSNQPQHF. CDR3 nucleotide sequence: TGTGCCAGCAGGCGGGACAACAGCAATCAGCCCCAGCATTTT.

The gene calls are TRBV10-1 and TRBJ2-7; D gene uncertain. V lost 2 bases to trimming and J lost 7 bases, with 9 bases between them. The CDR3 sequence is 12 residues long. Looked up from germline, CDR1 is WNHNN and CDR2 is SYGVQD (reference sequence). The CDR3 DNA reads TGCGCCAGCAGTGAGGGTGCGCGAGAGCAGTACTTC. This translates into CASSEGAREQYF.

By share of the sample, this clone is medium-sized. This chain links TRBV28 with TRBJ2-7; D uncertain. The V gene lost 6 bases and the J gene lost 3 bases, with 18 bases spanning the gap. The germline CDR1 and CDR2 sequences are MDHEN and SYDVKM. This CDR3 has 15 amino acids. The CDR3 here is CASSRQGRPNYEQYF. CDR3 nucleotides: TGTGCCAGCAGCCGCCAAGGACGGCCGAACTACGAGCAGTACTTC.

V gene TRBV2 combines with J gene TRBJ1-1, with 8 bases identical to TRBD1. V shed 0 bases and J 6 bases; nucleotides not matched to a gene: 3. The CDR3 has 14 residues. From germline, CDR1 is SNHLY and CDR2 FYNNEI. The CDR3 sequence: CASSEALQGAEAFF. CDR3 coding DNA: TGTGCCAGCAGTGAAGCTCTACAGGGGGCTGAAGCTTTCTTT.

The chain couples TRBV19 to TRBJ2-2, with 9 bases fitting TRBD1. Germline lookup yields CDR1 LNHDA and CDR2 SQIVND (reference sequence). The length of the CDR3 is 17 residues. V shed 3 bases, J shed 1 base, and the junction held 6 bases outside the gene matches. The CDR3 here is CASSIRTGQGNTGELFF. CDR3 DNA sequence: TGTGCCAGTAGTATTCGCACGGGACAGGGGAACACCGGGGAGCTGTTTTTT.